Listed below are T cell receptor beta chains from one sample, sequenced in a study of T cell responses to AZD1222 COVID-19 vaccine. Generated by immunoSEQ multiplex PCR, the TCRdb table keeps only in-frame clones and is missing some. The sample includes about 120,000 clones, 75% to 90% of them seen just once. The source material was peripheral blood, sampled on day 0 of AZD1222 vaccination. Receptors originate from an adult in good health. Both conserved end residues are part of each CDR3. Fields, in order: CDR3 length, D gene, V gene, J gene, clone size, CDR3 DNA, CDR3 protein. A D gene is named only where the DNA matches it firmly. Only some rows state a clone size, as once, few, many or a class for expanded clones.

>13|TRBD1|TRBV7-2|TRBJ1-5|.
TGTGCCAGCACCAGGGGGCGCAATCAGCCCCAGCATTTT
CASTRGRNQPQHF
>12|.|TRBV29-1|TRBJ2-7|.
TGCAGCGTTGCCCCGGACTCCTACGAGCAGTACTTC
CSVAPDSYEQYF
>16|TRBD1|TRBV10-3|TRBJ1-6|few
TGTGCCATCAGTACCCCGGGACAGGGTGGGAATTCACCCCTCCACTTT
CAISTPGQGGNSPLHF
>15|.|TRBV18|TRBJ2-7|.
TGTGCCAGCTCACCCTCCGCCTCGACGGGTTCCGAGCAGTACTTC
CASSPSASTGSEQYF
>16|.|TRBV5-6|TRBJ1-6|.
TGTGCCAGCAGCTGGGGGACCAACGGCTATAATTCACCCCTCCACTTT
CASSWGTNGYNSPLHF
>15|.|TRBV5-4|TRBJ2-1|.
TGTGCCAGCAGCTTCGGCGGGGTCACCTACAATGAGCAGTTCTTC
CASSFGGVTYNEQFF
>15|.|TRBV5-4|TRBJ2-1|few
TGTGCCAGCAGCGTAACGCAGGATTCCTACAATGAGCAGTTCTTC
CASSVTQDSYNEQFF
>15|TRBD1|TRBV7-6|TRBJ2-2|.
TGTGCCAGCAGCTTTGAGACAGGGTACCCCGGGGAGCTGTTTTTT
CASSFETGYPGELFF
>13|.|TRBV28|TRBJ1-1|.
TGTGCCAGCAGTTTCAGGGTAGACACTGAAGCTTTCTTT
CASSFRVDTEAFF
>16|.|TRBV12-1|TRBJ1-2|.
TGTGCCAGCAGCGCGGTGAGACGGCCCTTCAGCTATGGCTACACCTTC
CASSAVRRPFSYGYTF
>15|.|TRBV29-1|TRBJ2-7|.
TGCAGCGTTGAAGCAGAATCGCGGCAGTCCTACGAGCAGTACTTC
CSVEAESRQSYEQYF
>18|TRBD1|TRBV5-1|TRBJ1-6|.
TGCGCCAGCAGCTTGGAAGCCGGGACAGTACCTTATAATTCACCCCTCCACTTT
CASSLEAGTVPYNSPLHF
>15|.|TRBV6-6|TRBJ1-6|.
TGTGCCAGCAGTCCCGGGACACAGAATAATTCACCCCTCCACTTT
CASSPGTQNNSPLHF
>18|TRBD1|TRBV5-1|TRBJ2-5|.
TGCGCCAGCAGCCAAACCGGCCAGACAGGGGTGAGCCAAGAGACCCAGTACTTC
CASSQTGQTGVSQETQYF
>12|.|TRBV9|TRBJ1-2|once
TGTGCCAGCAGCTCGGGTAACTATGGCTACACCTTC
CASSSGNYGYTF
>15|.|TRBV2|TRBJ2-5|.
TGTGCCAGCCACTCTCGGCGCGGGGATTCGGAGACCCAGTACTTC
CASHSRRGDSETQYF
>14|.|TRBV30|TRBJ1-5|.
TGTGCCTGGAGCCGGGGAGTGAGCAATCAGCCCCAGCATTTT
CAWSRGVSNQPQHF
>13|.|TRBV3-1/TRBV3-2|TRBJ2-1|.
TGTGCCAGCAGCCAAGCAGGGTCGGGTGAGCAGTTCTTC
CASSQAGSGEQFF
>13|.|TRBV30|TRBJ1-2|.
TGTGCCTGGAGTATTACAGGGCCTTATGGCTACACCTTC
CAWSITGPYGYTF